Listed below are T cell receptor beta chains from one sample, sequenced in a study of T cell responses to AZD1222 COVID-19 vaccine. Here immunoSEQ multiplex PCR was the method, and the copy in TCRdb shows in-frame clones only, minus some. The sample holds 150,000 to 200,000 clones, approximately 92% seen once. This specimen consisted of peripheral blood, obtained on day 0 of AZD1222 vaccination. The receptor set was obtained from an adult in good health. CDR3s include the opening cysteine and the closing phenylalanine or tryptophan. The D gene is left open where the match is weak.

TRBD2	TRBJ2-5	TRBV20-1	CSASSRGVGETQYF	TGCAGTGCTAGTTCGCGGGGGGTAGGAGAGACCCAGTACTTC
TRBD1	TRBJ1-6	TRBV19	CASSVPAGTGDSPLHF	TGTGCCAGTAGTGTCCCAGCTGGGACAGGGGATTCACCCCTCCACTTT
NA	TRBJ1-1	TRBV18	CASSPRGFGTEAFF	TGTGCCAGCTCACCACGGGGTTTCGGGACTGAAGCTTTCTTT
NA	TRBJ1-1	TRBV12-3/TRBV12-4	CASSLNRFTEAFF	TGTGCCAGCAGTTTAAACAGATTCACTGAAGCTTTCTTT
NA	TRBJ2-5	TRBV7-9	CASSLGETAQETQYF	TGTGCCAGCAGCTTAGGGGAGACAGCCCAAGAGACCCAGTACTTC
NA	TRBJ2-7	TRBV6-5	CASETSSSPYEQYF	TGTGCCAGCGAGACTTCTAGCTCCCCCTACGAGCAGTACTTC
NA	TRBJ1-1	TRBV30	CAWSVHRGTEAFF	TGTGCCTGGAGTGTACACCGAGGGACTGAAGCTTTCTTT
NA	TRBJ1-6	TRBV7-2	CASSPSGTAYNSPLHF	TGTGCCAGCAGTCCCTCCGGGACGGCGTATAATTCACCCCTCCACTTT
NA	TRBJ2-5	TRBV2	CASSSQGTQYF	TGTGCCAGCAGTAGCCAAGGGACCCAGTACTTC
NA	TRBJ1-2	TRBV20-1	CSARDLESYTF	TGCAGTGCTAGAGATCTCGAGAGCTACACCTTC
TRBD1	TRBJ2-1	TRBV7-2	CASSPVTGVGNEQFF	TGTGCCAGCAGCCCGGTGACAGGGGTGGGAAATGAGCAGTTCTTC